This T cell receptor (beta chain) was recorded in a study of shared clonotypes between healthy human individuals. Study summary: The study drew on two women and a few men aged 18 to 49 as donors. Donors had three CD4 naive, three CD4 memory, two CD8 naive and one CD8 memory plate apiece. General observations from the study: Clonotypes which were not shared had lower generation probabilities than clonotypes that all four donors shared.

As for this clone: Its antigen is undetermined.

TCRdb's copy holds only in-frame clones and misses some; the assay was immunoSEQ multiplex PCR. The data hold roughly 1,500,000 clones, with 97% to 99% observed a single time. All participating donors were Caucasian adults from Nashville, Tennessee. This CDR3 is built from 15 residues. The V segment lost 3 bases and the J segment 8 bases; nucleotides outside the gene matches: 10. CDR1 and CDR2 (germline): KGHSH, LQKENI. J is TRBJ2-1 and V is TRBV18, with TRBD1 matching 7 bases. The material sequenced was naive CD4+ T cells sorted from blood. The subset: CD45RA+ positively selected. The sequence came from a man aged 30-40 years in good health. CDR3 residues: CASSPRQGSEDEQFF. CDR3 DNA: TGTGCCAGCTCACCGAGACAGGGTTCGGAGGATGAGCAGTTCTTC.